This TCR beta chain comes out of a study of control samples from healthy donors and cancer patients. Method: immunoSEQ multiplex PCR; TCRdb's copy keeps in-frame clones and lacks some. In the table there are 78,000 or so clones, more than 70% of which are singletons. Germline values: CDR1 KGHDR, CDR2 SFDVKD. V gave up 4 bases and J gave up 4 bases, with 15 bases separating them. This CDR3 contains 15 residues. The clonotype originates from a woman in her 50s in good health. Sample: blood. J is TRBJ1-2 and V is TRBV24-1; TRBD1 might be the D (5 bases). This CDR3 is CATSDFQQGPYGYTF. In DNA, the CDR3 is TGTGCCACCAGTGACTTTCAGCAGGGCCCCTATGGCTACACCTTC.